Below are 10 T cell receptor beta chains sequenced from a single sample in a study of shared clonotypes between healthy human individuals (dated by TCRdb to about 2020). Library preparation employed the immunoSEQ multiplex PCR assay. TCRdb's version of the immuneACCESS table is confined to in-frame rearrangements and falls short of the full clone set. An unresolved V gene accounts for under half of the shortfall where checked; the remainder is of unknown origin. The table for this sample lists around 2,000,000 clones; roughly 96% of them were counted only once. The top ten clones comprise more than 0.1% of the sample. The sample consisted of naive CD4+ T cells sorted from blood. The meaning of the sample's cell subset or site label: CD45RA+ positively selected. Receptors originate from a man between 18 and 29 years old in good health.

CDR3 region: CASSADGSGETQYF. DNA of the CDR3: TGTGCCAGCAGCGCGGACGGGTCTGGAGAGACCCAGTACTTC. This chain uses TRBV9 with TRBJ2-5, with D hard to call. The V and J ends lost 3 bases and 4 bases respectively, with 13 bases between them. This CDR3 contains 14 residues. CDR1 SGDLS and CDR2 YYNGEE come from the germline V gene.

The chain is built from TRBV6-6 and TRBJ2-5, with a tentative D call TRBD2 (6 bases). The germline V gene encodes CDR1 MNHNY and CDR2 SVGAGI (reference sequence). The CDR3 spans 15 residues. The V end was cut by 5 bases, the J end by 2 bases, with 15 bases between. The CDR3 nucleotides are TGTGCCAGCAGTCATGCTAGCGCCTTACAAGAGACCCAGTACTTC. Translated, it gives CASSHASALQETQYF.

This clone was seen only once. This rearrangement joins TRBV6-5 to TRBJ1-1; no firm D call. V was cut by 5 bases and J by 6 bases, with 13 bases left in between. Germline CDR1 is MNHEY and CDR2 is SVGAGI. There are 13 residues in the CDR3. This CDR3 reads CASSARKISEAFF. The CDR3 bases are TGTGCCAGCAGTGCTCGAAAAATCTCTGAAGCTTTCTTT.

V gene TRBV27 combines with J gene TRBJ2-1, with D unclear. The CDR3 sequence is 16 residues long. From germline, CDR1 is MNHEY and CDR2 SMNVEV (reference sequence). V was shortened by 0 bases and J by 2 bases, with 11 bases between the two germline ends. The DNA of the CDR3 is TGTGCCAGCAGTTTATCGCCAGCGCCGACCTACAATGAGCAGTTCTTC. Translation gives CASSLSPAPTYNEQFF.

The rearrangement joins TRBV27 to TRBJ2-2; no reliable D call. Per germline, CDR1 MNHEY and CDR2 SMNVEV (reference sequence). Trimming left V 6 bases short and J 1 base short, with 0 bases between. The CDR3 length is 11 residues. The DNA of the CDR3 is TGTGCCAGCAGGAACACCGGGGAGCTGTTTTTT. It codes for CASRNTGELFF.

The genes are TRBV5-4 and TRBJ2-5; 10 nucleotides align to TRBD2. Germline loops: CDR1 SGHNT, CDR2 YYREEE (reference sequence). Trimming cost V 3 bases and J 5 bases; bases outside gene matches: 7. This CDR3 is built from 15 residues. This chain's CDR3 is CASSSVAGGWETQYF. Written as DNA, the CDR3 is TGTGCCAGCAGCTCGGTAGCGGGAGGCTGGGAGACCCAGTACTTC.

The V gene is TRBV11-3, the J gene TRBJ1-1; the match to TRBD1 covers 7 bases. The CDR3 covers 16 residues. V gave up 5 bases and J gave up 4 bases; unmatched junction bases: 13. Germline CDR1 SGHNT, CDR2 YENEEA. CDR3 bases: TGTGCCAGCAGCCCCGGACAGGATAAAGCAGGCACTGAAGCTTTCTTT. Its translation is CASSPGQDKAGTEAFF.

The chain joins TRBV5-4 to TRBJ2-1; 8 bases fit TRBD2. This CDR3 comprises 16 residues. Trimming took 3 bases from V and 9 from J; bases not matched to a gene: 14. The germline V gene has CDR1 SGHNT and CDR2 YYREEE (reference sequence). DNA for the CDR3: TGTGCCAGCAGCTCCCTGGCGGGGGGTGGTTATAGTGAGCAGTTCTTC. It codes for CASSSLAGGGYSEQFF. The whole variable domain, filled in from reference TRBV5-4 and TRBJ2-1, reads ETGVTQSPTHLIKTRGQQVTLRCSSQSGHNTVSWYQQALGQGPQFIFQYYREEENGRGNFPPRFSGLQFPNYSSELNVNALELDDSALYLCASSSLAGGGYSEQFFGPGTRLTVL.

The V and J genes are TRBV27 and TRBJ2-7; no clear D gene. Germline CDR1 and CDR2: MNHEY and SMNVEV (reference sequence). The length of the CDR3 is 14 residues. Trimming took 0 bases from V and 3 from J, leaving 9 bases between them. The CDR3 protein is CASSLSGSIYEQYF. The DNA of the CDR3 is TGTGCCAGCAGTTTATCTGGCAGCATCTACGAGCAGTACTTC.

V is TRBV7-2 and J is TRBJ2-5, with D perhaps TRBD2 (5 bases). Germline lookup yields CDR1 SGHTA and CDR2 FQGNSA. Trimming pared 5 bases from V and 4 bases from J, leaving 17 bases between. The CDR3 extends over 15 amino acids. DNA for the CDR3: TGTGCCAGCAGCCCAGTGGGAGCGGCAACAGAGACCCAGTACTTC. It yields the protein CASSPVGAATETQYF.